The rows below give T cell receptor beta chains drawn from one sample of a study of blood T cell repertoires in COVID-19. The assay was immunoSEQ multiplex PCR, and TCRdb's table has in-frame clones only and misses some. The sample consists of some 270,000 clones, approximately 84% of them appearing once. The sequenced material came from peripheral blood. The receptors were sampled from a person aged 70 to 85 with COVID-19, enrolled during active disease. Each CDR3 is given without its conserved first and last residue.

J	V	length	CDR3
TRBJ1-1	TRBV5-1	12	ASTPQGGNTEAF
TRBJ1-3	TRBV28	10	ASSSGGNTIY
TRBJ1-2	TRBV28	13	ASSFVGTGRFGYT
TRBJ2-5	TRBV28	10	ASSLGWETQY
TRBJ2-7	TRBV7-6	13	ASSLAAGSSYEQY
TRBJ2-3	TRBV3-1/TRBV3-2	15	ASSQDGEKRSTDTQY
TRBJ2-2	TRBV5-6	15	ASSTPGLKKGTGELF
TRBJ2-7	TRBV6-2/TRBV6-3	16	ASSGRDRGRSRSYEQY
TRBJ1-3	TRBV5-1	12	ASSLAQGGNTIY
TRBJ1-2	TRBV6-2/TRBV6-3	10	ASSSDSYGYT
TRBJ2-3	TRBV29-1	11	SVGQSRTDTQY
TRBJ1-2	TRBV6-2/TRBV6-3	13	ASSLIGDSPTGYT
TRBJ2-5	TRBV6-4	11	ASRGGQRETQY
TRBJ1-5	TRBV4-1	13	ASSPQWVSNQPQH
TRBJ2-1	TRBV7-3	11	ASSPPPGNEQF
TRBJ2-1	TRBV30	15	AWSVRLAGGAPNEQF
TRBJ2-7	TRBV19	11	ASSILGHNEQY
TRBJ2-5	TRBV27	15	ASSLSGRGGLGETQY
TRBJ1-1	TRBV28	13	ASSLPHRGNTEAF
TRBJ1-1	TRBV19	11	ASGSTVNTEAF
TRBJ2-7	TRBV7-9	10	ASSTFPGEQY
TRBJ2-2	TRBV30	11	AWNPRGTGELF
TRBJ2-1	TRBV6-6	12	ASRSDRVYNEQF
TRBJ2-5	TRBV9	13	ASSVQSAGWETQY
TRBJ2-5	TRBV11-3	12	ASSSRQGVETQY
TRBJ2-1	TRBV6-2/TRBV6-3	13	ASSYSTPGIDEQF
TRBJ1-4	TRBV6-2/TRBV6-3	11	ASSREWNEKLF
TRBJ2-5	TRBV7-2	13	ASSFSGFFQETQY
TRBJ1-1	TRBV5-1	12	ASGEGQANTEAF
TRBJ1-2	TRBV7-9	13	ASSIKGGGDYGYT
TRBJ1-5	TRBV12-5	11	ASGLGVNQPQH
TRBJ2-7	TRBV28	13	ASSFLDRVSTLQY
TRBJ1-4	TRBV7-2	14	ASSYARQGGNEKLF